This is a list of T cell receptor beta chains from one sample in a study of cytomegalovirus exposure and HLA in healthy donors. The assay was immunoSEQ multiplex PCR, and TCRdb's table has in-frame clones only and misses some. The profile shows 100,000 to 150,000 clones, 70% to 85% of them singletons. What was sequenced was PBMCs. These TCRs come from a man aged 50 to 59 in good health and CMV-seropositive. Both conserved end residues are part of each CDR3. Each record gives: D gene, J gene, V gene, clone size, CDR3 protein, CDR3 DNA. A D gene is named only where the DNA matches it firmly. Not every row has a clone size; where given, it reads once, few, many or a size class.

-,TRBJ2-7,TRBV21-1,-,CASSKTRDRTEEQYF,TGTGCCAGCAGCAAAACCCGGGACAGGACGGAGGAGCAGTACTTC
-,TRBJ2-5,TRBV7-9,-,CAMGEVQETQYF,TGTGCCATGGGGGAGGTCCAGGAGACCCAGTACTTC
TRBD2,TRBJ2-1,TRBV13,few,CASSFWASGGAPNEQFF,TGTGCCAGCAGCTTTTGGGCTAGCGGCGGGGCACCCAATGAGCAGTTCTTC
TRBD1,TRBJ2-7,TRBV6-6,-,CASSYEGQGASYEQYF,TGTGCCAGCAGTTACGAGGGACAGGGGGCCTCCTACGAGCAGTACTTC
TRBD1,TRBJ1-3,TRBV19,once,CASRTGEPGNTIYF,TGTGCCAGTAGGACAGGGGAACCTGGAAACACCATATATTTT
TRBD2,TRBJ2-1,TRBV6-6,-,CASRGASGFYNEQFF,TGTGCCAGCAGGGGGGCTAGCGGGTTTTACAATGAGCAGTTCTTC
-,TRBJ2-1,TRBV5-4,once,CAISSSSYNEQFF,TGTGCCATTTCAAGCTCTAGCTACAATGAGCAGTTCTTC
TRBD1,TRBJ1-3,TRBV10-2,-,CASSEAQGVGRLTSGNTIYF,TGCGCCAGCAGTGAGGCACAGGGGGTCGGACGCCTTACCTCTGGAAACACCATATATTTT
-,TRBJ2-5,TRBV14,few,CASSQAMGTRTQYF,TGTGCCAGCAGCCAAGCTATGGGCACGAGGACCCAGTACTTC
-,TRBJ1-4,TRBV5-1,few,CASSLTSTGKKLFF,TGCGCCAGCAGCCTAACGTCGACGGGGAAAAAACTGTTTTTT
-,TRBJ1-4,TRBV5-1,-,CASSLTPATNEKLFF,TGCGCCAGCAGCTTGACACCAGCAACTAATGAAAAACTGTTTTTT
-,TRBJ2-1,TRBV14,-,CASSQEARGVYNEQFF,TGTGCCAGCAGCCAAGAGGCCAGGGGGGTCTACAATGAGCAGTTCTTC
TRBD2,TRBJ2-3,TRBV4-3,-,CASSQDFGSGRADTQYF,TGCGCCAGCAGCCAAGATTTTGGAAGCGGGAGGGCAGATACGCAGTATTTT